These T cell receptor beta chains were read from a single sample in a study of identical twins. TCRdb re-derived calls from the 5' RACE reads in MiXCR, one entry per CDR3 protein. In the table there are roughly 1,500,000 distinct CDR3 sequences, less than 35% of which are singletons. Sequencing used cord blood. The receptor source for this set is a newborn girl in good health. The CDR3 runs from the conserved cysteine through the conserved F or W. D genes are given only for firm matches. Clone size is stated in some rows and not others, as once, few, many or a class when expanded.

few	TRBV9	TRBD2	TRBJ2-5	TGTGCCAGCAGCGCCCCAACGGGACTACCCCAAGAGACCCAGTACTTC	CASSAPTGLPQETQYF
few	TRBV29-1	-	TRBJ2-5	TGCAGCGGGAGGACTACCGGAATCCAAGAGACCCAGTACTTC	CSGRTTGIQETQYF
-	TRBV5-8	-	TRBJ2-3	TGTGCCAGCAGCCGGACCAGGCAGTCCACTAGCACAGATACGCAGTATTTT	CASSRTRQSTSTDTQYF
-	TRBV24-1	-	TRBJ1-4	TGTGCCACCAGTGCGCCCCATGGAAGCCGGGAAAAACTGTTTTTT	CATSAPHGSREKLFF
-	TRBV7-6	TRBD2	TRBJ2-1	TGTGCCAGCAGTACGACTAGCAGGAGGGCCAATGAGCAGTTCTTC	CASSTTSRRANEQFF
-	TRBV3-1	-	TRBJ1-1	TGTGCCAGCAGCCAAGCGATACGGGGGTACACTGAAGCTTTCTTT	CASSQAIRGYTEAFF
-	TRBV7-9	TRBD1	TRBJ2-5	TGTGCCAGCAGCTACGGGACAGTACTAAAAGAGACCCAGTACTTC	CASSYGTVLKETQYF
few	TRBV11-3	TRBD2	TRBJ2-1	TGTGCCAGCAGCTTAGCGGGAGGGTGGCTCAATGAGCAGTTCTTC	CASSLAGGWLNEQFF
few	TRBV19	TRBD1	TRBJ2-1	TGTGCCAGTACTATCCGACAGGGCAATGAGCAGTTCTTC	CASTIRQGNEQFF
-	TRBV27	-	TRBJ2-1	TGTGCCAGCAGTTTAATTGTGGGCAATGAGCAGTTCTTC	CASSLIVGNEQFF
-	TRBV4-1	TRBD2	TRBJ2-1	TGCGCCAGCAGCCCGAGGGCTAGCGGATACAATGAGCAGTTCTTC	CASSPRASGYNEQFF
once	TRBV7-9	-	TRBJ1-1	TGTGCCAGCAGCTTAAATAGAGTAATAACTGAAGCTTTCTTT	CASSLNRVITEAFF
many	TRBV10-3	-	TRBJ2-1	TGTGCCATCAGTGAGTCGGAGGGATTCTACAATGAGCAGTTCTTC	CAISESEGFYNEQFF
-	TRBV4-2	TRBD2	TRBJ2-3	TGTGCCAGCAGCCACCCCACTTTCAACGAGCGGGGGGCAAGCACAGATACGCAGTATTTT	CASSHPTFNERGASTDTQYF
-	TRBV12-3/TRBV12-4	TRBD1	TRBJ1-4	TGTGCCAGCAACCTCCGGACAGGGGGGAATGAAAAACTGTTTTTT	CASNLRTGGNEKLFF
-	TRBV4-2	TRBD2	TRBJ2-5	TGTGCCAGCAGCCAACTAATTAGCGGGGTAGCAGAGACCCAGTACTTC	CASSQLISGVAETQYF
-	TRBV28	TRBD1	TRBJ1-5	TGTGCCAGCAGCAACCCCGGGACAGGGAGATGGCCCCAGCATTTT	CASSNPGTGRWPQHF
-	TRBV20-1	-	TRBJ2-1	TGCAGCGCTAGAGCAAGCTCCTACGAGCAGTTCTTC	CSARASSYEQFF
-	TRBV11-2	-	TRBJ2-1	TGTGTCAGCAGCTCGGAAGGGTTCCCCTACAATGAGCAGTTCTTC	CVSSSEGFPYNEQFF
-	TRBV5-6	-	TRBJ1-2	TGTGCCAACAACGACCTGGACAGTTACTATGGCTACACCTTC	CANNDLDSYYGYTF
once	TRBV19	-	TRBJ2-1	TGTGCCAGCGCCGCGGGCCTATTCCCCTACAATGAGCAGTTCTTC	CASAAGLFPYNEQFF
once	TRBV6-1	-	TRBJ2-3	TGTGCCAGCCCGACTGACACAGATACGCAGTATTTT	CASPTDTDTQYF
few	TRBV7-8	-	TRBJ2-3	TGTGCCAGTTCGACCCAAGGGGTTTCGAATACGCAGTATTTT	CASSTQGVSNTQYF
-	TRBV15	-	TRBJ2-1	TGTGCCACCAGCAGGAAAGAGGGGTGGCTGAGCTCCTACAATGTGCAGTTCTTC	CATSRKEGWLSSYNVQFF
-	TRBV25-1	TRBD1	TRBJ2-4	TGTGCCAGCAGTGAAAAAGTGGGGACAGGGGGCGATGGGGACATTCAGTACTTC	CASSEKVGTGGDGDIQYF
once	TRBV6-1	-	TRBJ1-1	TGTGCCAGCACTATGACACTGAACACTGAAGCTTTCTTT	CASTMTLNTEAFF
-	TRBV2	TRBD2	TRBJ2-3	TGTGCCAGCAGAGAAAGCGGGGCAATCACAGATACGCGGTATTTT	CASRESGAITDTRYF
-	TRBV28	-	TRBJ2-1	TGTGCCAGCAGCTCCCTCGTTTTTGAGCAGTTCTTC	CASSSLVFEQFF
few	TRBV6-5	TRBD1	TRBJ2-1	TGTGCCAGCAGGGGACAGGGGAAATACAATGAGCAGTTCTTC	CASRGQGKYNEQFF
few	TRBV20-1	TRBD2	TRBJ2-3	TGCAGTGCTAGCCGCACTAGCGGGAGTCATCCAGATACGCAGTATTTT	CSASRTSGSHPDTQYF
-	TRBV4-1	-	TRBJ2-4	TGCGCCAGCAGCCAAGAAGGCCTAGCGATATTGGCCAAAAACATTCAGTACTTC	CASSQEGLAILAKNIQYF
-	TRBV27	-	TRBJ2-7	TGTGCCAGCAGTTTAGAGGTCACCGGGAACGAGCAGTACTTC	CASSLEVTGNEQYF
-	TRBV7-9	-	TRBJ1-5	TGTGCCAGCAGCTTAGGGAGGGACTCCAAACAGCCCCAGCATTTT	CASSLGRDSKQPQHF
-	TRBV11-2	TRBD2	TRBJ2-2	TGTGCCAGCAGCTTCGTCGGGGGGTCCACCGGGGAGCTGTTTTTT	CASSFVGGSTGELFF
once	TRBV29-1	-	TRBJ2-7	TGCAGCGTTGAAGGGGTTTCTGCAATCAGTGAGCAGTACTTC	CSVEGVSAISEQYF
few	TRBV12-3/TRBV12-4	-	TRBJ2-5	TGTGCCAGCAGCTTCTCCCGTGGCTCAATCCAAGAGACCCAGTACTTC	CASSFSRGSIQETQYF
few	TRBV20-1	TRBD2	TRBJ2-5	TGCAGTGCTATAACCGGGACTAGCCGGGAGACCCAGTACTTC	CSAITGTSRETQYF